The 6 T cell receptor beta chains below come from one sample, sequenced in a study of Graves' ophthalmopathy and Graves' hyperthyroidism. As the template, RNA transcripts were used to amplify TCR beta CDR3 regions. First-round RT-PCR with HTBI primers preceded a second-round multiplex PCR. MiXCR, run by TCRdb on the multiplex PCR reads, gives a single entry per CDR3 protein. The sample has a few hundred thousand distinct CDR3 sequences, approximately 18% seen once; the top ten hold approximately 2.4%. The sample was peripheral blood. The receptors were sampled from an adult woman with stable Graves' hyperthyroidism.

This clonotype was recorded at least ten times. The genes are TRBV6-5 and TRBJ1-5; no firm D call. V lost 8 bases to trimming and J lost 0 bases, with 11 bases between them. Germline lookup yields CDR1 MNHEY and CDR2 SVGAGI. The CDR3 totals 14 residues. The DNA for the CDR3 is TGTGCCAGCTTAAGCATCAGTAGCAATCAGCCCCAGCATTTT. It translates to CASLSISSNQPQHF.

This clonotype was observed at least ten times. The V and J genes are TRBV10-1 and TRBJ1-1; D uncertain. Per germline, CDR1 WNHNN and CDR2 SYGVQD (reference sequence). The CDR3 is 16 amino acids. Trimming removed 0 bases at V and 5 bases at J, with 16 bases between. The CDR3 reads CASSESSGGSSTEAFF. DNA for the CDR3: TGCGCCAGCAGTGAGTCTTCTGGAGGATCCTCAACTGAAGCTTTCTTT.

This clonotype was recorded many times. Here the CDR3 reads CASRLLGLRLETQYF. The CDR3 nucleotides are TGTGCCAGTAGGCTCCTTGGGTTAAGGTTGGAGACCCAGTACTTC. The genes are TRBV19 and TRBJ2-5; D is unclear. The CDR3 runs to 15 residues. The ends were cut back, 6 bases at V and 5 bases at J, with 19 bases in the middle. Germline CDR1 reads LNHDA; CDR2 reads SQIVND (reference sequence).

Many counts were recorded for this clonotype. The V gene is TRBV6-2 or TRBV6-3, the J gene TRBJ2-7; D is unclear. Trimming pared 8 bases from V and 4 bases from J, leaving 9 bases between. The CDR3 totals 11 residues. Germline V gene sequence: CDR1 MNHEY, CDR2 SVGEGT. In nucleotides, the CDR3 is TGTGCCAGCGGGAAGACTTACGAGCAGTACTTC. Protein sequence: CASGKTYEQYF.

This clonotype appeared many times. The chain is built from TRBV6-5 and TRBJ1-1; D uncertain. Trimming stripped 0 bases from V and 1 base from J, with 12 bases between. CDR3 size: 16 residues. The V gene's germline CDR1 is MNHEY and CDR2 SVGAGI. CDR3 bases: TGTGCCAGCAGTTACTCCCTGGAAAAGACGAACACTGAAGCTTTCTTT. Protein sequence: CASSYSLEKTNTEAFF.

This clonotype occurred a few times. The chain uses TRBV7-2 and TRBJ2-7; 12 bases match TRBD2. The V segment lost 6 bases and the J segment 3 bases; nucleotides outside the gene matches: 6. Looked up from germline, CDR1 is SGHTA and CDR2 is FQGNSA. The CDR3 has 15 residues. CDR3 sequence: CASSSGLAGHYEQYF. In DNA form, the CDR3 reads TGTGCCAGCAGTTCCGGACTAGCGGGACACTACGAGCAGTACTTC.